This TCR beta chain was retrieved from a study of blood T cells in healthy people across ages. Study-wide results and limits: It was not known whether donors were CMV positive (a possible confounder of expanded clonotype changes). Measured against age, TCR beta diversity per million T cells decreased in a roughly linear manner.

Comments on this clonotype: What it binds is unknown.

Germline lookup yields CDR1 MNHNS and CDR2 SASEGT. V was cut by 6 bases and J by 1 base, with 9 bases left in between. CDR3 length: 13 residues. Next came a second PCR, run for about 7 to 12 cycles, which used a sample-barcoded 5' primer along with a J-beta primer mix. Individual samples furnished no less than 3 million CDR3-containing paired-end reads apiece. TCRdb processed the 5' RACE reads anew with MiXCR; each CDR3 protein has one entry. This sample has about 1,600,000 distinct CDR3 sequences, with roughly 40% found just once. The TCR originated in a woman aged 18-30 years in good health. The V gene is TRBV6-1, the J gene TRBJ1-1; D uncertain. The sample was blood. In nucleotides, the CDR3 is TGTGCCAGCAGAGTCAACAAGAACACTGAAGCTTTCTTT. It encodes CASRVNKNTEAFF.